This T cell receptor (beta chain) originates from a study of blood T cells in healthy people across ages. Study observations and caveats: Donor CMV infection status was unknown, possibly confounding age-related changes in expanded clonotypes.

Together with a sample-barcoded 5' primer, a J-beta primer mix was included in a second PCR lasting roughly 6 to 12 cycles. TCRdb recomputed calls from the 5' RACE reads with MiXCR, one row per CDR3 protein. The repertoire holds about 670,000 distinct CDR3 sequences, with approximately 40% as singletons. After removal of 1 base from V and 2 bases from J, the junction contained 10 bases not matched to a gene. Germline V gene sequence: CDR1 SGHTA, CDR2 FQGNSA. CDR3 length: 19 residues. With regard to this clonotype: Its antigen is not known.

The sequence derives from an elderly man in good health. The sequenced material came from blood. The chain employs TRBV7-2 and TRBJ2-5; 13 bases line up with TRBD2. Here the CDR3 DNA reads TGTGCCAGCAGCTTAGGGCCCCCAACTAGCGGGGGGGCACAAGAGACCCAGTACTTC. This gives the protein CASSLGPPTSGGAQETQYF.